This T cell receptor beta chain was retrieved from a study of shared clonotypes between healthy human individuals. In the CD4+ fraction, cells were divided into CD45RA+ naive and CD45RA-negative memory subsets. The V end lost 7 bases, the J end lost 5 bases, and 11 bases lay between the germline ends. Germline V gene data show CDR1 as SNHLY and CDR2 as FYNNEI. The CDR3 runs to 12 residues. In the study's own analysis: As immunoSEQ supplied junction-only sequences (without quality scores), filtering differed. Profiling relied on immunoSEQ multiplex PCR, and the TCRdb table lists in-frame clones only, not all of them. Clonal size and the V and J genes are those of that table, whereas D and trimming came from the DNA. Here the sample spans 1 million to 1.3 million clones, 78% being singletons.

The sequence was collected from a man aged 18 to 29 in good health. Some clones in this sample may be carry-over from other donors' samples. V is TRBV2 and J is TRBJ1-1; D uncertain. Sequenced material: memory CD4+ T cells from PBMCs. Subset meaning: CD45RA-negative fraction. This CDR3 is CASTTSRTEAFF. The CDR3 DNA is TGTGCCAGCACTACATCGCGGACTGAAGCTTTCTTT.